These 12 T cell receptor beta chains were all obtained from the same sample, sequenced in a study of STAT5B mutations in CD4+ large granular lymphocyte leukemia. Data came from immunoSEQ multiplex PCR; TCRdb stores just in-frame clones and leaves some out. The table shows about 31,000 clones, with around 70% occurring only once. The sequencing input was CD4+ T cells from blood buffy coats. The receptor set was obtained from a human donor in good health.

This clone was observed a few times. The V call is TRBV10-3, the J call TRBJ2-4; perhaps TRBD1 as D (6 bases). The CDR3 contains 15 residues. The ends were cut back, 0 bases at V and 5 bases at J, with 11 bases in the middle. CDR1 is ENHRY, CDR2 SYGVKD, per germline. In DNA form, the CDR3 reads TGTGCCATCAGTGAGTCGAGGGGGAAAGAAAACATTCAGTACTTC. Encoded protein: CAISESRGKENIQYF.

This chain joins TRBV11-2 and TRBJ1-5; TRBD1 matches 7 bases. J gave up 5 bases and V 5 bases, and 9 bases lay outside the gene matches. Germline CDR1 reads SGHAT; CDR2 reads FQNNGV. This CDR3 is built from 15 residues. The chain's CDR3 is CASSLMAGGDQPQHF. The CDR3 region has the DNA TGTGCCAGCAGCCTCATGGCAGGGGGTGATCAGCCCCAGCATTTT.

This chain links TRBV5-4 with TRBJ1-1, with D maybe TRBD1 (6 bases). The CDR3 consists of 16 residues. Trimming removed 0 bases at V and 4 bases at J, with 16 bases between. CDR1 and CDR2 from the germline V gene are SGHNT and YYREEE (reference sequence). CDR3 DNA: TGTGCCAGCAGCTTGGGCCCTGAGAGGGGGAGCACTGAAGCTTTCTTT. Protein: CASSLGPERGSTEAFF. The entire variable domain, with the rest obtained from reference TRBV5-4 and TRBJ1-1, is as follows: ETGVTQSPTHLIKTRGQQVTLRCSSQSGHNTVSWYQQALGQGPQFIFQYYREEENGRGNFPPRFSGLQFPNYSSELNVNALELDDSALYLCASSLGPERGSTEAFFGQGTRLTVV.

The chain is built from TRBV6-4 and TRBJ2-3; D perhaps matches TRBD2 (6 bases). CDR1 MRHNA and CDR2 SNTAGT come from the germline V gene. The germline V and J ends were trimmed by 3 bases and 4 bases, with 11 bases remaining between them. The CDR3 extends over 14 amino acids. The CDR3: CASSERDPADTQYF. Here the CDR3 DNA reads TGTGCCAGCAGTGAGCGGGACCCAGCAGATACGCAGTATTTT.

The J gene is TRBJ1-1, the V gene TRBV7-2, with D hard to call. The V gene lost 1 base and the J gene lost 5 bases, with 5 bases spanning the gap. This CDR3 contains 12 residues. Germline assignment: CDR1 SGHTA and CDR2 FQGNSA. The CDR3 coding sequence is TGTGCCAGCAGCTTAGTTAGGACTGAAGCTTTCTTT. Amino acid sequence: CASSLVRTEAFF.

The chain links TRBV10-3 to TRBJ2-5, with 11 bases matching TRBD1. With V trimmed by 3 bases and J by 4 bases, 4 bases remained unmatched. From germline, CDR1 is ENHRY and CDR2 SYGVKD. There are 15 residues in the CDR3. Here the CDR3 DNA reads TGTGCCATCAGTGACGAGGACAGGGGGCGAGAGACCCAGTACTTC. It translates to CAISDEDRGRETQYF.

This clone was detected a few times. V and J are TRBV19 and TRBJ2-2; no definite D call. CDR1 is LNHDA, CDR2 SQIVND, per germline (reference sequence). This CDR3 contains 14 residues. The V and J ends lost 3 bases and 1 base respectively, with 6 bases between them. In DNA form, the CDR3 reads TGTGCCAGTAGTATTAACAGGAACACCGGGGAGCTGTTTTTT. It yields the protein CASSINRNTGELFF.

The V and J genes are TRBV11-3 and TRBJ2-3; 7 nucleotides align to TRBD1. The CDR3 covers 14 residues. Losses at the gene ends were 5 bases for V and 7 bases for J; bases not matched to a gene: 9. CDR1 is SGHNT, CDR2 YENEEA, per germline. CDR3 sequence (DNA): TGTGCCAGCAGCCCAAACAGGGGCGAGAATACGCAGTATTTT. It yields the protein CASSPNRGENTQYF.

The J gene is TRBJ1-2, the V gene TRBV28; D not resolved. The germline V gene has CDR1 MDHEN and CDR2 SYDVKM. There are 12 residues in the CDR3. Trimming removed 6 bases from V and 7 bases from J, with 12 bases in between. The DNA for the CDR3 is TGTGCCAGCAGGGAGGGAGGCCTTGGCTACACCTTC. Translated, it gives CASREGGLGYTF.

The chain recombines TRBV2 with TRBJ1-3; a weak D match, TRBD1 (6 bases). V gave up 6 bases and J gave up 3 bases, with 21 bases separating them. From germline, CDR1 is SNHLY and CDR2 FYNNEI. CDR3 length: 17 residues. CDR3 DNA sequence: TGTGCCAGCAGCCTTTTTAATAACAGGGTTATTGGAAACACCATATATTTT. Its translation: CASSLFNNRVIGNTIYF.

V gene TRBV6-6 combines with J gene TRBJ2-3, with 8 bases aligning to TRBD2. Per the germline V gene, CDR1 is MNHNY and CDR2 is SVGAGI (reference sequence). This CDR3 comprises 14 residues. The junction had 1 base not matched to a gene; V was cut back by 5 bases and J by 0 bases. The CDR3 nucleotides read TGTGCCAGCAGTAGCGGGGGTAGCACAGATACGCAGTATTTT. Its translation: CASSSGGSTDTQYF.

DNA of the CDR3: TGTGCCAGTACCGACGGGACTAGCGGGAGGGATGAGCAGTTCTTC. Protein: CASTDGTSGRDEQFF. This chain connects TRBV19 to TRBJ2-1; 16 bases are a match to TRBD2. After removal of 7 bases from V and 8 bases from J, the junction contained 5 bases not matched to a gene. CDR1 LNHDA and CDR2 SQIVND come from the germline V gene (reference sequence). This CDR3 contains 15 residues.